This passage covers 9 T cell receptor beta chains from one sample sequenced in a study of cytomegalovirus exposure and HLA in healthy donors. TCRdb keeps only in-frame clones here, not all; method: immunoSEQ multiplex PCR. The table lists about 49,000 clones, about 91% of them singletons. The sample was PBMCs. The receptor source for this set is a young man in good health and CMV-seronegative.

The V and J genes are TRBV10-3 and TRBJ1-1; TRBD1 is a possible D gene (6 bases). This CDR3 region has 15 residues. The germline CDR1 and CDR2 sequences are ENHRY and SYGVKD. Trimming pared 11 bases from V and 1 base from J, leaving 20 bases between. The CDR3 sequence: CASAGLGGANTEAFF. The CDR3 DNA follows: TGTGCCTCGGCGGGTTTGGGGGGGGCGAACACTGAAGCTTTCTTT.

V usage is TRBV7-9 and J usage is TRBJ2-5; TRBD2 aligns across 12 bases. V dropped 0 bases and J dropped 4; count of bases not matched to a gene: 6. Germline V gene lookup returns CDR1 SEHNR and CDR2 FQNEAQ (reference sequence). The CDR3 is 17 residues long. The CDR3 DNA is TGTGCCAGCAGCTTAGCCGAGGGACTAGCGGGTCGAGAGACCCAGTACTTC. Translating it yields CASSLAEGLAGRETQYF.

The chain is built from TRBV2 and TRBJ2-5, with TRBD2 identical over 7 bases. Trimming cost V 7 bases and J 5 bases; bases outside gene matches: 4. Germline CDR1 and CDR2: SNHLY and FYNNEI. The CDR3 length is 12 residues. The CDR3 reads CASIAGRETQYF. The CDR3 DNA is TGTGCCAGCATAGCGGGTAGGGAGACCCAGTACTTC.

The rearrangement uses TRBV5-1 and TRBJ2-3; tentative D call: TRBD1 (5 bases). Germline lookup yields CDR1 SGHRS and CDR2 YFSETQ. Deletions cut 4 bases from V and 5 bases from J, with 11 bases between. The CDR3 loop spans 13 amino acids. The CDR3 loop reads CASSPGLEDTQYF. The CDR3 DNA reads TGCGCCAGCAGCCCAGGGTTGGAAGATACGCAGTATTTT.

CDR3 amino acids: CASSIFTGGPGELFF. CDR3 DNA sequence: TGTGCCAGCAGCATATTCACCGGAGGCCCCGGGGAGCTGTTTTTT. The genes are TRBV11-3 and TRBJ2-2, with D perhaps matching TRBD2 (5 bases). V gave up 5 bases and J gave up 6 bases, with 16 bases separating them. The CDR3 extends over 15 amino acids. Per the germline V gene, CDR1 is SGHNT and CDR2 is YENEEA.

The chain recombines TRBV7-2 with TRBJ2-3; 10 nucleotides align to TRBD2. Germline lookup yields CDR1 SGHTA and CDR2 FQGNSA. The J segment lost 6 bases and the V segment lost 1 base, leaving 7 bases of the junction unmatched. The CDR3 extends over 16 amino acids. The DNA of the CDR3 is TGTGCCAGCAGCTTAGAGGCTAGCGGGAGTGGGGATACGCAGTATTTT. Translated, it gives CASSLEASGSGDTQYF.

The chain combines TRBV29-1 with TRBJ2-1; possibly TRBD2 for D (5 bases). The CDR3 totals 17 residues. V lost 2 bases and J lost 1, with 18 bases in between. The germline gives CDR1 SQVTM, CDR2 ANQGSEA. This chain's CDR3 is CSVELSGSFYSYNEQFF. The CDR3 coding sequence is TGCAGCGTTGAACTATCTGGGAGTTTCTATTCCTACAATGAGCAGTTCTTC.

The V call is TRBV4-1, the J call TRBJ2-3, with 9 bases matching TRBD1. The CDR3 sequence is 18 residues long. The junction had 9 bases not matched to a gene; V was cut back by 0 bases and J by 2 bases. CDR1 is MGHRA, CDR2 YSYEKL, per germline. CDR3 DNA: TGCGCCAGCAGCCAAGAGGGACAGGGACCGATTTACACAGATACGCAGTATTTT. This gives the protein CASSQEGQGPIYTDTQYF.

V is TRBV18 and J is TRBJ2-7, with D uncertain. Germline V CDR1 and CDR2: KGHSH, LQKENI. Trimming took 3 bases from V and 2 from J, leaving 5 bases between them. The CDR3 runs to 12 residues. The CDR3 region is CASSPSPYEQYF. CDR3 DNA sequence: TGTGCCAGCTCACCCTCTCCCTACGAGCAGTACTTC.